What follows are 26 T cell receptor beta chains derived from one specimen sequenced in a study of T cell responses to AZD1222 COVID-19 vaccine. Libraries were prepared by immunoSEQ multiplex PCR; TCRdb keeps only in-frame clonotypes and omits some of them. Of approximately 150,000 clones listed, around nine tenths are singletons. Sequences were derived from peripheral blood, sampled on day 0 of AZD1222 vaccination. Receptors were obtained from an adult in good health.

The chain employs TRBV2 and TRBJ1-1; 7 bases line up with TRBD1. Germline V CDR1 and CDR2: SNHLY, FYNNEI. The CDR3 extends over 14 amino acids. V lost 7 bases, J lost 2 bases, and 7 bases stayed unmatched. The CDR3 DNA is TGTGCCAGCATCGGCAGGGGGTCCAACACTGAAGCTTTCTTT. As protein: CASIGRGSNTEAFF.

The chain has TRBV28 and TRBJ2-7, with 8 bases matching TRBD1. CDR3 size: 13 residues. Germline assignment: CDR1 MDHEN and CDR2 SYDVKM. V was pared by 6 bases and J by 3 bases, with 4 bases of the junction left unmatched. This CDR3 is CASRPTGGYEQYV. Written as DNA, the CDR3 is TGTGCCAGCAGGCCTACAGGGGGCTACGAGCAGTACGTC.

Written as DNA, the CDR3 is TGTGCCAGTAGCCTGGACAGGGCGCTACCCCAGTACTTC. Translation gives CASSLDRALPQYF. The genes are TRBV19 and TRBJ2-5, with 8 bases fitting TRBD1. In germline, CDR1 is LNHDA, CDR2 SQIVND (reference sequence). CDR3 length equals 13 residues. The V gene end was trimmed by 6 bases and the J gene end by 9 bases; junction bases not matched to a gene: 9.

The J gene is TRBJ2-3, the V gene TRBV19; 11 nucleotides agree with TRBD1. Losses at the gene ends were 10 bases for V and 5 bases for J; bases not matched to a gene: 11. The CDR3 is made up of 15 amino acids. Looked up from germline, CDR1 is LNHDA and CDR2 is SQIVND (reference sequence). The DNA for the CDR3 is TGTGCCACCCGCGAGGGACAGGGGGTGGTAGATACGCAGTATTTT. Its translation is CATREGQGVVDTQYF. Full variable domain (outside the CDR3, taken from reference TRBV19 and TRBJ2-3): DGGITQSPKYLFRKEGQNVTLSCEQNLNHDAMYWYRQDPGQGLRLIYYSQIVNDFQKGDIAEGYSVSREKKESFPLTVTSAQKNPTAFYLCATREGQGVVDTQYFGPGTRLTVL.

This chain joins TRBV19 and TRBJ2-1; D might be TRBD1 or TRBD2, each matching 5 bases. Germline CDR1 reads LNHDA; CDR2 reads SQIVND (reference sequence). Trimming removed 0 bases at V and 2 bases at J, with 11 bases between. The CDR3 has 16 residues. The CDR3: CASSIDGTHTYNEQFF. As DNA, the CDR3 is TGTGCCAGTAGTATAGATGGGACCCACACCTACAATGAGCAGTTCTTC. Using reference TRBV19 and TRBJ2-1 for the parts outside the CDR3, the full variable domain is DGGITQSPKYLFRKEGQNVTLSCEQNLNHDAMYWYRQDPGQGLRLIYYSQIVNDFQKGDIAEGYSVSREKKESFPLTVTSAQKNPTAFYLCASSIDGTHTYNEQFFGPGTRLTVL.

The chain recombines TRBV7-3 with TRBJ2-1; possible D gene TRBD2, 5 bases. Germline CDR1 reads SGHTA; CDR2 reads FQGTGA. V lost 5 bases to trimming and J lost 10 bases, with 18 bases between them. The CDR3 sequence is 14 residues long. In DNA, the CDR3 is TGTGCCAGCAGCCCTACCTTAGGCCCGGGAGAGCAGTTCTTC. Its translation is CASSPTLGPGEQFF.

The chain couples TRBV18 to TRBJ2-2; the D is unclear. This CDR3 is built from 16 residues. Germline CDR1 reads KGHSH; CDR2 reads LQKENI. Trimming stripped 1 base from V and 0 bases from J, with 9 bases between. In DNA, the CDR3 is TGTGCCAGCTCACCACTGATGGCAGCGAACACCGGGGAGCTGTTTTTT. Amino acid sequence: CASSPLMAANTGELFF.

The chain is built from TRBV12-3 or TRBV12-4 and TRBJ1-1; a possible D gene is TRBD1 (6 bases). Deletions cut 1 base from V and 8 bases from J, with 11 bases between. The CDR3 runs to 13 residues. For the CDR3, the DNA is TGTGCCAGCAGTTTAGGGGGGCCTATCGAAGCTTTCTTT. This sequence encodes CASSLGGPIEAFF.

The V call is TRBV5-1, the J call TRBJ1-1; D is unresolved. Trimming removed 3 bases at V and 7 bases at J, with 16 bases between. Per germline, CDR1 SGHRS and CDR2 YFSETQ. The CDR3 sequence is 14 residues long. The CDR3 DNA reads as TGCGCCAGCAGCTCCTCAGGACCTTGGAATGAAGCTTTCTTT. It is translated as CASSSSGPWNEAFF.

The V and J genes are TRBV7-2 and TRBJ2-1; D may be TRBD1 (6 bases). Germline CDR1 and CDR2: SGHTA and FQGNSA. The CDR3 has 16 residues. V gave up 2 bases and J gave up 7 bases, with 18 bases separating them. CDR3 loop: CASSLPGHLFVNEQFF. The CDR3 coding sequence is TGTGCCAGCAGCTTACCGGGACACCTTTTTGTTAATGAGCAGTTCTTC. Supplemented by reference TRBV7-2 and TRBJ2-1, the full variable domain reads GAGVSQSPSNKVTEKGKDVELRCDPISGHTALYWYRQSLGQGLEFLIYFQGNSAPDKSGLPSDRFSAERTGGSVSTLTIQRTQQEDSAVYLCASSLPGHLFVNEQFFGPGTRLTVL.

This chain connects TRBV19 to TRBJ1-3, with D possibly being TRBD1 (6 bases). This CDR3 has 15 residues. V was clipped by 8 bases and J by 1 base, with 15 bases between them. Germline assignment: CDR1 LNHDA and CDR2 SQIVND (reference sequence). CDR3 nucleotides: TGTGCCAGTGGTACCGGGACACTGTCTGGAAACACCATATATTTT. Amino acid sequence: CASGTGTLSGNTIYF.

The chain carries TRBV7-9 and TRBJ2-1, with D maybe TRBD2 (6 bases). Germline assignment: CDR1 SEHNR and CDR2 FQNEAQ (reference sequence). V was shortened by 3 bases and J by 0 bases, with 12 bases between the two germline ends. The CDR3 is made up of 16 amino acids. The CDR3 DNA is TGTGCCAGCAGCTTCGGGACTTTCAGCTCCTACAATGAGCAGTTCTTC. Its protein product is CASSFGTFSSYNEQFF. Complete variable domain (other parts from reference TRBV7-9 and TRBJ2-1): DTGVSQNPRHKITKRGQNVTFRCDPISEHNRLYWYRQTLGQGPEFLTYFQNEAQLEKSRLLSDRFSAERPKGSFSTLEIQRTEQGDSAMYLCASSFGTFSSYNEQFFGPGTRLTVL.

This chain links TRBV2 with TRBJ2-1; 10 bases agree with TRBD1. After removal of 6 bases from V and 4 bases from J, the junction contained 9 bases not matched to a gene. Germline loops: CDR1 SNHLY, CDR2 FYNNEI. This CDR3 has 16 residues. CDR3 sequence: CASRALRTGGYNEQFF. The CDR3 DNA sequence: TGTGCCAGCAGAGCTCTAAGGACAGGGGGGTACAATGAGCAGTTCTTC.

This chain connects TRBV19 to TRBJ1-1; D is uncertain. In germline, CDR1 is LNHDA, CDR2 SQIVND (reference sequence). The CDR3 has 13 residues. V gave up 5 bases and J gave up 1 base, with 8 bases separating them. The CDR3 DNA is TGTGCCAGTAGTGCTAAGGGGAACACTGAAGCTTTCTTT. Translated: CASSAKGNTEAFF.

J is TRBJ1-1 and V is TRBV6-5; 10 bases are a match to TRBD1. This CDR3 spans 15 amino acids. V lost 6 bases to trimming and J lost 7 bases; unmatched junction nucleotides: 11. The germline V gene encodes CDR1 MNHEY and CDR2 SVGAGI. CDR3: CASRPRQGAIDEAFF. The CDR3 nucleotides are TGTGCCAGCAGGCCCAGACAGGGGGCGATTGATGAAGCTTTCTTT.

Of note for this clone: The CDR3 does not end in the conserved phenylalanine or tryptophan, so this is likely a read error. No DNA is shown, since the ends of the CDR3 on it are uncertain; the CDR3 is the one TCRdb lists. This rearrangement joins TRBV4-1 to TRBJ1-1. Germline V CDR1 and CDR2: MGHRA, YSYEKL. The CDR3 spans 8 residues, counting both ends. CDR3: CASSPKPD.

The chain is built from TRBV28 and TRBJ2-6; no clear D gene. The CDR3 has 16 residues. Germline V gene data show CDR1 as MDHEN and CDR2 as SYDVKM. Trimming shortened V by 3 bases and J by 2 bases, and 11 bases separated the two germline ends. The CDR3 DNA reads as TGTGCCAGCAGTTTCCAGGACCATCCTGGGGCCAACGTCCTGACTTTC. Its protein product is CASSFQDHPGANVLTF.

The genes are TRBV6-5 and TRBJ1-5; TRBD1 aligns across 7 bases. Germline V gives CDR1 MNHEY, CDR2 SVGAGI. V shed 6 bases and J 3 bases; nucleotides not matched to a gene: 2. The CDR3 is 13 amino acids. This CDR3 reads CASSTGDNQPQHF. In nucleotides, the CDR3 is TGTGCCAGCAGCACAGGGGACAATCAGCCCCAGCATTTT.

The genes are TRBV12-3 or TRBV12-4 and TRBJ2-3; D call uncertain. V was trimmed by 8 bases and J by 2 bases, leaving 11 bases between them. CDR3 length: 13 amino acids. Here the CDR3 DNA reads TGTGCCAGCCATAAGGACCACACAGATACGCAGTATTTT. Amino acid sequence: CASHKDHTDTQYF.

This sequence joins TRBV10-3 and TRBJ1-2; TRBD1 aligns across 9 bases. V lost 6 bases to trimming and J lost 7 bases; unmatched junction nucleotides: 12. The germline CDR1 and CDR2 sequences are ENHRY and SYGVKD. The CDR3 has 15 residues. The CDR3 DNA sequence: TGTGCCATCAGCCAACCGGGACAGGGTCAGGGTGGCTACACCTTC. Its protein product is CAISQPGQGQGGYTF.

The chain couples TRBV6-6 to TRBJ1-6; D uncertain. The CDR3 has 15 amino acids. Germline values: CDR1 MNHNY, CDR2 SVGAGI (reference sequence). Trimming took off 6 bases at V and 6 bases at J, with 15 bases between the two ends. The CDR3, as DNA: TGTGCCAGCAGAACCGACACTAGGAGTAATTCACCCCTCCACTTT. Translated: CASRTDTRSNSPLHF.

The chain joins TRBV15 to TRBJ2-1, with D perhaps TRBD2 (5 bases). Germline CDR1 reads LNHNV; CDR2 reads YYDKDF (reference sequence). The length of the CDR3 is 15 residues. V was clipped by 1 base and J by 3 bases, with 10 bases between them. The DNA for the CDR3 is TGTGCCACCAGCAGAGGAGGGATTAGCTACAATGAGCAGTTCTTC. Translated, it gives CATSRGGISYNEQFF. Full variable domain (rest looked up from reference TRBV15 and TRBJ2-1): DAMVIQNPRYQVTQFGKPVTLSCSQTLNHNVMYWYQQKSSQAPKLLFHYYDKDFNNEADTPDNFQSRRPNTSFCFLDIRSPGLGDTAMYLCATSRGGISYNEQFFGPGTRLTVL.

The chain links TRBV19 to TRBJ1-2; 7 nucleotides line up with TRBD1. After removal of 7 bases from V and 4 bases from J, the junction contained 9 bases not matched to a gene. Germline values: CDR1 LNHDA, CDR2 SQIVND (reference sequence). The CDR3 loop spans 14 amino acids. The CDR3, as DNA: TGTGCCAGTACCCTCTGGGGGACAGCCTATGGCTACACCTTC. This sequence encodes CASTLWGTAYGYTF.

The J gene is TRBJ1-6, the V gene TRBV10-3; D remains ambiguous. The V end lost 6 bases, the J end lost 0 bases, and 6 bases lay between the germline ends. Germline assignment: CDR1 ENHRY and CDR2 SYGVKD. This CDR3 has 14 residues. The CDR3 bases are TGTGCCATCAGAGGGAGCTCCTATAATTCACCCCTCCACTTT. Residues: CAIRGSSYNSPLHF.

V gene TRBV9 combines with J gene TRBJ1-3, with D possibly being TRBD1 (6 bases). Germline CDR1 and CDR2: SGDLS and YYNGEE. Trimming removed 4 bases at V and 0 bases at J, with 8 bases between. CDR3 length: 14 amino acids. The DNA for the CDR3 is TGTGCCAGCAGCCCAGGGGACTCTGGAAACACCATATATTTT. It translates to CASSPGDSGNTIYF.

This clone was seen a few times. V gene TRBV6-5 combines with J gene TRBJ1-2; 9 bases line up with TRBD1. With V trimmed by 4 bases and J by 4 bases, 4 bases remained unmatched. Germline CDR1 is MNHEY and CDR2 is SVGAGI. The CDR3 extends over 14 amino acids. The CDR3 DNA sequence: TGTGCCAGCAGTTTAGGGGACAGGGCCTATGGCTACACCTTC. This sequence encodes CASSLGDRAYGYTF.